One and the same sample provided the 3 T cell receptor beta chains below, sequenced in a study of blood T cells in healthy people across ages. The second PCR ran roughly 6 to 11 cycles with a sample-barcoded 5' primer and J-beta primers. TCRdb re-derived calls from the 5' RACE reads in MiXCR, one entry per CDR3 protein. There are fewer than 2,000,000 distinct CDR3 sequences in the sample; approximately 39% occur only once, and more than 20% lies in the top ten. Sequencing used blood. The receptors were gathered from a human donor in good health.

The rearrangement links TRBV5-1 to TRBJ1-2; 7 nucleotides align to TRBD1. The germline V gene has CDR1 SGHRS and CDR2 YFSETQ. After removal of 1 base from V and 4 bases from J, the junction contained 7 bases not matched to a gene. This CDR3 is built from 15 residues. The CDR3 region has the DNA TGCGCCAGCAGCTTGACGCGGGACAGTACCTATGGCTACACCTTC. Encoded protein: CASSLTRDSTYGYTF.

The chain uses TRBV7-9 and TRBJ1-2; 9 positions agree with TRBD1. V lost 2 bases to trimming and J lost 6 bases; unmatched junction nucleotides: 10. The CDR3 has 16 residues. Germline loops: CDR1 SEHNR, CDR2 FQNEAQ (reference sequence). DNA for the CDR3: TGTGCCAGCAGCTTATTGGTCCACAGGGGGCGGAATGGCTACACCTTC. This encodes CASSLLVHRGRNGYTF.

The chain links TRBV7-2 to TRBJ1-4; 11 nucleotides agree with TRBD1. The trim removed 4 bases at V and 5 bases at J, leaving 0 bases unmatched. Per germline, CDR1 SGHTA and CDR2 FQGNSA. This CDR3 region has 14 residues. The CDR3 region has the DNA TGTGCCAGCAGCTGGGACAGGGGGAATGAAAAACTGTTTTTT. Amino acid sequence: CASSWDRGNEKLFF.